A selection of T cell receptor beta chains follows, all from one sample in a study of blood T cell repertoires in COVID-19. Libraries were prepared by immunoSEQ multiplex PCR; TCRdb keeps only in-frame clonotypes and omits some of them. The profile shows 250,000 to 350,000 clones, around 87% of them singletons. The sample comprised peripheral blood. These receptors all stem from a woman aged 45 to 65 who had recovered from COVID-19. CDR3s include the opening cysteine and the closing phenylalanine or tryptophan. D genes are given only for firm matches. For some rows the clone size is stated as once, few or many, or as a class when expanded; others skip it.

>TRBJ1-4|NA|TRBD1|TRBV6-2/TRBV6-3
TGTGCCAGCAGCCGACAGGGAAGGGTTTCGACTAATGAAAAACTGTTTTTT
CASSRQGRVSTNEKLFF
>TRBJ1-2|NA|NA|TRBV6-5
TGTGCCAGCCGGCGACAGAAGAACTATGGCTACACCTTC
CASRRQKNYGYTF
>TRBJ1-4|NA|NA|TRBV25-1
TGTGCCAGCACCCCCGGGGGTGAAAAACTGTTTTTT
CASTPGGEKLFF
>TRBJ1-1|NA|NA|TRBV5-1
TGCGCCAGCAGCCAAAACAGGGCGAACACTGAAGCTTTCTTT
CASSQNRANTEAFF
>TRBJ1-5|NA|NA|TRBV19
TGTGCCAGTAGTCCAGACAGAGATCAGCCCCAGCATTTT
CASSPDRDQPQHF
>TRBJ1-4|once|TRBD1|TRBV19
TGTGCCAGTAGTATTTTATCGGGACAGTTCGAAAAACTGTTTTTT
CASSILSGQFEKLFF
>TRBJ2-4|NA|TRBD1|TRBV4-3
TGCGCCAGCAGCCAAACGACAGGGGGGAACATTCAGTACTTC
CASSQTTGGNIQYF
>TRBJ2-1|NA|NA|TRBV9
TGTGCCAGCAGCGTAGGAGGTCGGAAGCACAATGAGCAGTTCTTC
CASSVGGRKHNEQFF
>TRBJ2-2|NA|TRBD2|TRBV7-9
TGTGCCAGCGCGGGACTAAACACCGGGGAGCTGTTTTTT
CASAGLNTGELFF
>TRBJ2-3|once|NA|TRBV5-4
TGTGCCAGCAGCCACAGACGAGGCACAGATACGCAGTATTTT
CASSHRRGTDTQYF
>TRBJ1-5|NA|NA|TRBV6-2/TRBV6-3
TGTGCCAGCAGTTTTATTGGCGGGGTTAATCAGCCCCAGCATTTT
CASSFIGGVNQPQHF
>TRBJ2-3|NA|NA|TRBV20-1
TGCAGTGCTAGTTCCGGGAGCGGCGATACGCAGTATTTT
CSASSGSGDTQYF
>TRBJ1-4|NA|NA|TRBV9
TGTGCCAGCAGCGTAGCTCCCGGGAAAGGCGAAAAACTGTTTTTT
CASSVAPGKGEKLFF
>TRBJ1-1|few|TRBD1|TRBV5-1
TGCGCCAGCAGCGCGCAGGGGGCAACCAACACTGAAGCTTTCTTT
CASSAQGATNTEAFF
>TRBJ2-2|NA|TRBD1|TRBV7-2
TGTGCCAGCAGCTTAACAGGGGGAACCTACGGGGAGCTGTTTTTT
CASSLTGGTYGELFF
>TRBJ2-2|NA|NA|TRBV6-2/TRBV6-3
TGTGCCAGCAGTTCATACACCGGGGAGCTGTTTTTT
CASSSYTGELFF
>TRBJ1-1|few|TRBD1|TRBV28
TGTGCCAGCAGTTCCCGGACAGGGCTGGGCACTGAAGCTTTCTTT
CASSSRTGLGTEAFF
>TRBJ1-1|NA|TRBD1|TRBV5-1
TGCGCCAGCAGCTTGTCTCTTGGGACAGGGGTTACTGAAGCTTTCTTT
CASSLSLGTGVTEAFF
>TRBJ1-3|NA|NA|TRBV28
TGTGCCAGCAGTCCAAGGACAGCCTCCATATATTTT
CASSPRTASIYF
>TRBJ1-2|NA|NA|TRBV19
TGTGCCAGTAGTCGCGGACAGTCTTACTATGGCTACACCTTC
CASSRGQSYYGYTF
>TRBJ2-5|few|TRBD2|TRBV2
TGTGCCAGCAGGCAGGCGGGGGTTACTCAAGAGACCCAGTACTTC
CASRQAGVTQETQYF
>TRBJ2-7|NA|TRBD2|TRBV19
TGTGCCAGCCGCTCGGGACTAGCGGGAGTTCCCGAGCAGTACTTC
CASRSGLAGVPEQYF
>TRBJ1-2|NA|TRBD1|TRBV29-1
TGCAGCGCAGAGACAGGGGCGAGCTATGGCTACACCTTC
CSAETGASYGYTF
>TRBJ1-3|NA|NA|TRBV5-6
TGTGCCAGCAGCCGAGTCCCGGGGATGTACGGAAACACCATATATTTT
CASSRVPGMYGNTIYF
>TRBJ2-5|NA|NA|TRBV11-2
TGTGCCAGCAGCTTAGCCGTGCAAGAGACCCAGTACTTC
CASSLAVQETQYF
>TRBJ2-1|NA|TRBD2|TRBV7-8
TGTGCCAGCAGCGCGAAGCGGGGGGGCCTCTACAATGAGCAGTTCTTC
CASSAKRGGLYNEQFF
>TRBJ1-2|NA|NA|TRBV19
TGTGCCAGACATAGGGGTTTTGACTATGGCTACACCTTC
CARHRGFDYGYTF
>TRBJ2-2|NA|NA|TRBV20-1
TGCAGTGCCCCCTCCGGCGGGGAGCTGTTTTTT
CSAPSGGELFF
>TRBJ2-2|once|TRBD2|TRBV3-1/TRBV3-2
TGTGCCAGCAGCCCGCTAGCGGACACCGGGGAGCTGTTTTTT
CASSPLADTGELFF
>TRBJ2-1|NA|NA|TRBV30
TGTGCCTGGAGTCGAGCCAGAGGCGGTGAGCAGTTCTTC
CAWSRARGGEQFF
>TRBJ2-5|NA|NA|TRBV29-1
TGCAGCGTTGAGGCCCCGTCGGGGTTGAGGGAGACCCAGTACTTC
CSVEAPSGLRETQYF
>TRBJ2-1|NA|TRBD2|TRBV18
TGTGCCAGCTCACCAGTTAGCGGGGGGCAAAGGGTGTTCTTC
CASSPVSGGQRVFF
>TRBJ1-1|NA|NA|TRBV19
TGTGCCAGTACCCGAGAGGACTCGCTGTCCACTGAAGCTTTCTTT
CASTREDSLSTEAFF
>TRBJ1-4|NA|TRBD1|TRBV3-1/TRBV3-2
TGTGCCAGCAGCCCGGGACAGGTGGATGAAAAACTGTTTTTT
CASSPGQVDEKLFF
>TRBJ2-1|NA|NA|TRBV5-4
TGTGCCAGCAGCTATTCTAGCAGCAATGAGCAGTTCTTC
CASSYSSSNEQFF
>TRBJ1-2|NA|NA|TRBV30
TGTGCCTGGAGAGCTGGCAGGGGCGGCTACACCTTC
CAWRAGRGGYTF